This TCR beta chain was identified during a study of blood T cell repertoires in COVID-19. This clone was seen a few times. This CDR3 comprises 15 residues. Germline-derived CDR1 and CDR2 are MNHNS and SASEGT. Unmatched junction bases numbered 5, after V lost 1 base and J lost 5 bases. Assay used: immunoSEQ multiplex PCR; TCRdb lists only in-frame clones, some missing. Among almost 90,000 clones listed, approximately 88% were seen once. The sequence was obtained from an elderly man with acute or convalescent COVID-19. This chain links TRBV6-1 with TRBJ1-3; 7 nucleotides agree with TRBD1. Sequenced: peripheral blood. Written as DNA, the CDR3 is TGTGCCAGCAGTGAAGAAGTGACAGGGAGAAACACCATATATTTT. Its protein product is CASSEEVTGRNTIYF.